This T cell receptor (beta chain) was retrieved from a study of spatial heterogeneity in lung cancer. Study-wide findings and caveats: Blood showed ubiquitous tumor TCRs more often at resection than at routine follow-up.

Concerning this clonotype itself: What it recognizes is unknown.

Time point defined: sample taken at primary tumor resection. The study sequenced unsorted whole RNA from tumor, nontumor lung or frozen PBMC. TCRdb redid the calling of the 5' RACE reads with MiXCR, one entry per CDR3 protein. The table has 40,000 to 50,000 distinct CDR3 sequences, approximately 14% seen once. Sample: PBMCs, taken at surgery. The receptor was derived from a male donor with early-stage non-small cell lung cancer.

The CDR3 here is CASSYTGTSTDTQYF. Written as DNA, the CDR3 is TGTGCCAGCAGTTACACCGGGACAAGCACAGATACGCAGTATTTT. The chain is built from TRBV6-2 or TRBV6-3 and TRBJ2-3; D is perhaps TRBD1 (6 bases). The CDR3 loop spans 15 amino acids. Trimming took 2 bases from V and 0 from J, leaving 9 bases between them. In germline, CDR1 is MNHEY, CDR2 SVGEGT.